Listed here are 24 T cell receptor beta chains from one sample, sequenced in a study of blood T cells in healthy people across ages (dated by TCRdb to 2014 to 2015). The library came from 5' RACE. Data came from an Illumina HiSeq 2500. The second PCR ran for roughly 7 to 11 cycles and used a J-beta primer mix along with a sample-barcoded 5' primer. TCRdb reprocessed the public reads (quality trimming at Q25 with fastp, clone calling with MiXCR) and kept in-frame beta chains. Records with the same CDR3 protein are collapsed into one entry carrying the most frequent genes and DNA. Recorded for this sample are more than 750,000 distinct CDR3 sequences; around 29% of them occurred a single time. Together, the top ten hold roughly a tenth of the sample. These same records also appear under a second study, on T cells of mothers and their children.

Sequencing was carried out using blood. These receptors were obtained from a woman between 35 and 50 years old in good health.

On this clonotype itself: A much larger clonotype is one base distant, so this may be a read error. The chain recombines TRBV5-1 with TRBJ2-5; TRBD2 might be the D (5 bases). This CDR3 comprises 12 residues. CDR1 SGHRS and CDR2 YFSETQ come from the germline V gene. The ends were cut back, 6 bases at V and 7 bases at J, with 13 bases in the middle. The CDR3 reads CASNSNGGTQYF. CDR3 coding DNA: TGCGCCAGCAACTCAAACGGAGGGACCCAGTACTTC.

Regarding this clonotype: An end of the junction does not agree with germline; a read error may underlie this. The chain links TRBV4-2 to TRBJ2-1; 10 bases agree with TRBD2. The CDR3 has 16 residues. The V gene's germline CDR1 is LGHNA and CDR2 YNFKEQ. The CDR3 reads CASSFLTSGSYNERFF. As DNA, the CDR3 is TGTGCCAGCAGCTTCCTGACTAGCGGGTCCTACAATGAGCGGTTCTTC.

The CDR3 DNA follows: TGCAGTGCTGGAGGGACTAGAGCTCTCAATGAGCAGTTCTTC. Its protein is CSAGGTRALNEQFF. The genes are TRBV20-1 and TRBJ2-1; 8 bases are shared with TRBD2. Unmatched junction bases numbered 9, after V lost 5 bases and J lost 6 bases. Germline V gene data show CDR1 as DFQATT and CDR2 as SNEGSKA (reference sequence). This CDR3 contains 14 residues.

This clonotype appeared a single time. CDR3 nucleotide sequence: TGCAGCGCCGAAGGTTGGAGGGACGATACGCAGTATTTT. Encoded protein: CSAEGWRDDTQYF. The chain employs TRBV29-1 and TRBJ2-3; D possibly corresponds to TRBD2 (6 bases). Between the trimmed V and J ends, which lost 7 bases and 6 bases, there was a span of 17 bases. The CDR3 consists of 13 residues. CDR1 and CDR2 (germline): SQVTM, ANQGSEA.

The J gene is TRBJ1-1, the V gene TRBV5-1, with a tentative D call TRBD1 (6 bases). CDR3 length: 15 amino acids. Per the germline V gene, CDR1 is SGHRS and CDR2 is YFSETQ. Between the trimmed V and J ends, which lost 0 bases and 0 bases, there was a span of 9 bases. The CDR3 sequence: CASSLDGQMNTEAFF. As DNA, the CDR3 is TGCGCCAGCAGCTTGGACGGACAGATGAACACTGAAGCTTTCTTT. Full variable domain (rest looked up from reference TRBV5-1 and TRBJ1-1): KAGVTQTPRYLIKTRGQQVTLSCSPISGHRSVSWYQQTPGQGLQFLFEYFSETQRNKGNFPGRFSGRQFSNSRSEMNVSTLELGDSALYLCASSLDGQMNTEAFFGQGTRLTVV.

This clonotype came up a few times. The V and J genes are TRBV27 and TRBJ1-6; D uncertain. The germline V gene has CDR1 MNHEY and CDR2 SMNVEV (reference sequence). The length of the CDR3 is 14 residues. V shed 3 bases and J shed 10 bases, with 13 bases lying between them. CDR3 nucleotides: TGTGCCAGCAGTTTGCTAGGGTCAGGCTCACCCCTCCACTTT. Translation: CASSLLGSGSPLHF.

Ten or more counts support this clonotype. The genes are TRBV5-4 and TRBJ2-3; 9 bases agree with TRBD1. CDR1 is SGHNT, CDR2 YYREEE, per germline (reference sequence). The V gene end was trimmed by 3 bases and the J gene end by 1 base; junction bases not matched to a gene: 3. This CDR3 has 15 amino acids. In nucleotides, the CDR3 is TGTGCCAGCAGCTCGACAGGGGGGGGCACAGATACGCAGTATTTT. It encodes CASSSTGGGTDTQYF.

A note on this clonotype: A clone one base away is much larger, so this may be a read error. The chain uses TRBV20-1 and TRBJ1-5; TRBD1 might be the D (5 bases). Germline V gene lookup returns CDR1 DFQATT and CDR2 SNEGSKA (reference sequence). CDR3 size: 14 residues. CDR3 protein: CSARDHSGRQPRHF. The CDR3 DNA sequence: TGCAGTGCTAGAGATCATTCAGGGCGACAGCCCCGGCATTTT.

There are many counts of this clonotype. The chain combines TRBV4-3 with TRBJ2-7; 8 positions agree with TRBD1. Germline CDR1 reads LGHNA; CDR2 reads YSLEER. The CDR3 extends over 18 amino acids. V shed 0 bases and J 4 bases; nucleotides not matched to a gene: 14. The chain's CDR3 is CASSQDSSPAGQGYEQYF. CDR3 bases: TGCGCCAGCAGCCAAGATTCTTCCCCCGCCGGACAGGGATACGAGCAGTACTTC.

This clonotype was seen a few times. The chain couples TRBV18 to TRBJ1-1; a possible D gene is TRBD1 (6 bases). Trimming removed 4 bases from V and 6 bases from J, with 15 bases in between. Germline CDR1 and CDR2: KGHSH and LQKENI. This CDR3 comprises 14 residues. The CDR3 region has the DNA TGTGCCAGCTCACTTGGACAGAACGGCGCTGAAGCTTTCTTT. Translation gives CASSLGQNGAEAFF.

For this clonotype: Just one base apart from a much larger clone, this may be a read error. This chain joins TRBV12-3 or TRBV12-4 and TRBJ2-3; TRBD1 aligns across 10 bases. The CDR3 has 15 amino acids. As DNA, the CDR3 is TGTGCCAGCAGTCCGGGACAGGGGTACACAGATACGAAGTATTTT. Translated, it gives CASSPGQGYTDTKYF.

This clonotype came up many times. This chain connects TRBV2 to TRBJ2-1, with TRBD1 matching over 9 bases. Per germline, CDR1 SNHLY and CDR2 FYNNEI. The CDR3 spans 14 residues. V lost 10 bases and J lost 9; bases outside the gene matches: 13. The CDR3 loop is CATLRDRVDGEQFF. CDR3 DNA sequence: TGTGCCACCCTTAGGGACAGGGTGGATGGTGAGCAGTTCTTC. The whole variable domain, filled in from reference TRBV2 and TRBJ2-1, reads EPEVTQTPSHQVTQMGQEVILRCVPISNHLYFYWYRQILGQKVEFLVSFYNNEISEKSEIFDDQFSVERPDGSNFTLKIRSTKLEDSAMYFCATLRDRVDGEQFFGPGTRLTVL.

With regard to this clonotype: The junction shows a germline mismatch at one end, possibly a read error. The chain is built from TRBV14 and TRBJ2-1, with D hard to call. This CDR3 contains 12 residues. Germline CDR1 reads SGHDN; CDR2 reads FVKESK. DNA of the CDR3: TGTGCCAGCAGCCACCGATACAATGAGCAGTGCTTC. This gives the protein CASSHRYNEQCF.

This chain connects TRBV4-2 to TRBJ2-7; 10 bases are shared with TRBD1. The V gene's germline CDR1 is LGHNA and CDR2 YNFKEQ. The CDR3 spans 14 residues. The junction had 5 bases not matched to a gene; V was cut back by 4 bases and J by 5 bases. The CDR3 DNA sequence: TGTGCCAGCAGCCCCTGGACAGGGGGGGACGAGCAGTACTTC. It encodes CASSPWTGGDEQYF.

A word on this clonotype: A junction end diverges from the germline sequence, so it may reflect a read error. DNA for the CDR3: TGTGCCGGCAGAATATCTTCCGCAACTAATGAAAAACTGTTTTTT. Its protein product is CAGRISSATNEKLFF. The chain uses TRBV5-5 and TRBJ1-4; no definite D call. The CDR3 runs to 15 residues. Germline V gene lookup returns CDR1 SGHKS and CDR2 YYEKEE (reference sequence).

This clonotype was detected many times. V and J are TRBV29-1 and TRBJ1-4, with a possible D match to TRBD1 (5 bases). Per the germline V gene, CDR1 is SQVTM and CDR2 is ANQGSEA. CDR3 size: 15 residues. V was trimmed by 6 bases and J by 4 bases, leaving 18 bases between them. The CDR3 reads CSVGTSWGYNEKLFF. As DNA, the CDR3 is TGCAGCGTCGGGACTTCATGGGGTTATAATGAAAAACTGTTTTTT.

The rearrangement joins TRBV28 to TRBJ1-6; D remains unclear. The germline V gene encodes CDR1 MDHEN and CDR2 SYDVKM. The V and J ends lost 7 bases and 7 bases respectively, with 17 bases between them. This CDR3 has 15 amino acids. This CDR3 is CASMFLGFENSPLHF. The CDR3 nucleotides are TGTGCCAGCATGTTTTTGGGATTTGAAAATTCACCCCTCCACTTT.

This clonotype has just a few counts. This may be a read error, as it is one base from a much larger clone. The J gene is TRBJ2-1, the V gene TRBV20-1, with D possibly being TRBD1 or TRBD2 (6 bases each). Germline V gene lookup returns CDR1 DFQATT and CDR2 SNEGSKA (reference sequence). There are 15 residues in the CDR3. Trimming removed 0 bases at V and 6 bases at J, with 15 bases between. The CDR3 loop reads CSARDGRGPRNEQFF. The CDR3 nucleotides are TGCAGTGCTAGAGATGGACGGGGGCCTCGCAATGAGCAGTTCTTC.

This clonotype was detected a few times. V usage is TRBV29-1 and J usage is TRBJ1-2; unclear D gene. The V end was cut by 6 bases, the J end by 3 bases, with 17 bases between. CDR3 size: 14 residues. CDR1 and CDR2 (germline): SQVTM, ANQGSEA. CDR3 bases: TGCAGCGTGAAACGGAGGGCGGTGGACTATGGCTACACCTTC. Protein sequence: CSVKRRAVDYGYTF.

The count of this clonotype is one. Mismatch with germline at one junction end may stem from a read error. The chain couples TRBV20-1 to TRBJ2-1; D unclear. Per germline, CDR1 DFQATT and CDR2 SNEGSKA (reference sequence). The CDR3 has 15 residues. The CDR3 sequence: CRARDLLATYNEQFF. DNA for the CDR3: TGCAGGGCTAGAGATCTTTTGGCGACGTACAATGAGCAGTTCTTC.

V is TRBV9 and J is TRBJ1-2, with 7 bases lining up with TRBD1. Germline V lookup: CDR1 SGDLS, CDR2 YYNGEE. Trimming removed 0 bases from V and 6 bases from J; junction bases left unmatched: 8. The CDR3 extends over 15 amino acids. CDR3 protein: CASSVEGAWADGYTF. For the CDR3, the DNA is TGTGCCAGCAGCGTAGAGGGGGCATGGGCGGATGGCTACACCTTC.

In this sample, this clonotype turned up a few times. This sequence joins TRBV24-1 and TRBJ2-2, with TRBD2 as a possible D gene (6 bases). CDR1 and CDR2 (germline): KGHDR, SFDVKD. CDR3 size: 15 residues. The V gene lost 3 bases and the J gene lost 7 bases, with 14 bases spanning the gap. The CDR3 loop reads CATSDPGTLDGELFF. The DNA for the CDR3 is TGTGCCACCAGTGATCCCGGGACTTTGGACGGGGAGCTGTTTTTT.

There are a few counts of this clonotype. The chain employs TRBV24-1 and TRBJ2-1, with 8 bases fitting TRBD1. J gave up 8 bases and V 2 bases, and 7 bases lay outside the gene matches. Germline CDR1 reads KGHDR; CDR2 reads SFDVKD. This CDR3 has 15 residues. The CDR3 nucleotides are TGTGCCACCAGTGATTCATTGGACAGGGTTGATGAGCAGTTCTTC. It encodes CATSDSLDRVDEQFF.

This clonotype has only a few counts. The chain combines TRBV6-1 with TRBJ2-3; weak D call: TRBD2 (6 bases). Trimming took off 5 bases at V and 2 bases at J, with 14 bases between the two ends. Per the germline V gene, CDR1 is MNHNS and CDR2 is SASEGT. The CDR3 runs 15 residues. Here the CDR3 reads CASSPPGGATDTQYF. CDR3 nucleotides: TGTGCCAGCAGTCCCCCCGGGGGAGCCACAGATACGCAGTATTTT.